This T cell receptor (beta chain) was sequenced for a study of the immune and genomic landscape of osteosarcoma. The ends were cut back, 6 bases at V and 7 bases at J, with 19 bases in the middle. The CDR3 has 15 residues. Germline assignment: CDR1 MNHNY and CDR2 SVGAGI (reference sequence). Libraries were prepared by immunoSEQ multiplex PCR; TCRdb keeps only in-frame clonotypes and omits some of them. The sample lists approximately 6,200 clones, 68% occurring once. As to this clone: Its target is not known.

Study-level points and caveats: External normal skin and healthy peripheral blood data provided clonality references.

Poor-prognosis osteosarcoma patients supplied post-treatment primary, local recurrence and metastasis tumor specimens. The J gene is TRBJ2-1, the V gene TRBV6-6, with TRBD2 as a possible D gene (6 bases). The sequence derives from a human donor with osteosarcoma. Sequenced: osteosarcoma tumor tissue from the lung. This chain's CDR3 is CASSRMGTQANEQFF. The DNA for the CDR3 is TGTGCCAGCAGCCGAATGGGGACTCAGGCAAATGAGCAGTTCTTC.